The 15 T cell receptor beta chains listed next were all sequenced from one sample in a study of T cells in Graves' hyperthyroidism and ophthalmopathy. Amplified regions were TCR beta CDR3 sequences from RNA transcripts. RT-PCR in the first round (using the HTBI primer set) targeted the TCR CDR3. TCRdb re-called the multiplex PCR reads through MiXCR, storing one row per CDR3 protein. The sample has approximately 640,000 distinct CDR3 sequences; roughly 17% are singletons. Source material: blood. These receptors all stem from a man aged 50 to 59 with Graves' hyperthyroidism.

CDR3 region: CASRRGGEAKNIQYF. The CDR3 DNA sequence: TGTGCCAGCAGAAGGGGCGGGGAGGCCAAAAACATTCAGTACTTC. The chain is built from TRBV12-3 or TRBV12-4 and TRBJ2-4; D is perhaps TRBD2 (6 bases). Trimming shortened V by 6 bases and J by 1 base, and 13 bases separated the two germline ends. The CDR3 sequence is 15 residues long.

In its sample, this clonotype was seen a few times. The chain carries TRBV28 and TRBJ1-5; tentative D call: TRBD1 (5 bases). Germline V CDR1 and CDR2: MDHEN, SYDVKM. The CDR3 runs to 14 residues. The V and J ends lost 3 bases and 6 bases respectively, with 12 bases between them. The CDR3 bases are TGTGCCAGCAGTTTTCTAGGGGTAATTCAGCCCCAGCATTTT. Its protein is CASSFLGVIQPQHF.

This clonotype has at least ten counts. The chain recombines TRBV12-3 or TRBV12-4 with TRBJ2-1; 8 nucleotides align to TRBD2. Trimming at V came to 7 bases and at J to 4 bases, leaving 3 bases not matched to a gene. The CDR3 consists of 13 residues. The CDR3 region has the DNA TGTGCCAGCATGCGGGGGGAGTACAATGAGCAGTTCTTC. Protein sequence: CASMRGEYNEQFF.

This clonotype came up many times. This chain uses TRBV20-1 with TRBJ2-7, with D possibly called TRBD1 or TRBD2 (5 bases each). The length of the CDR3 is 15 residues. V lost 4 bases, J lost 3 bases, and 19 bases lay in between. Germline CDR1 DFQATT, CDR2 SNEGSKA (reference sequence). The CDR3, as DNA: TGCAGTGCTAACGCGAGGGGCCTCGCCCACTACGAGCAGTACTTC. This gives the protein CSANARGLAHYEQYF.

This clonotype was seen at least ten times. CDR3 nucleotide sequence: TGTGCCAGCAGCTTATTGCGGGAACTCTACGAGCAGTACTTC. Its translation: CASSLLRELYEQYF. This chain joins TRBV7-3 and TRBJ2-7; D may be TRBD2 (6 bases). Germline values: CDR1 SGHTA, CDR2 FQGTGA. There are 14 residues in the CDR3. V was shortened by 2 bases and J by 3 bases, with 11 bases between the two germline ends.

This clonotype has a count of ten or more. The chain couples TRBV28 to TRBJ2-2; 8 bases match TRBD1. The CDR3 sequence is 19 residues long. V dropped 6 bases and J dropped 5; count of bases not matched to a gene: 20. Germline CDR1 reads MDHEN; CDR2 reads SYDVKM. CDR3 coding DNA: TGTGCCAGCAGGGGGGTGGGCAGGGGGCCAACAATAGAGACCGGGGAGCTGTTTTTT. Amino acid sequence: CASRGVGRGPTIETGELFF. Based on the CDR3 plus reference TRBV28 and TRBJ2-2, the full variable domain is DVKVTQSSRYLVKRTGEKVFLECVQDMDHENMFWYRQDPGLGLRLIYFSYDVKMKEKGDIPEGYSVSREKKERFSLILESASTNQTSMYLCASRGVGRGPTIETGELFFGEGSRLTVL.

The rearrangement links TRBV5-5 to TRBJ2-1; D unclear. The germline V gene has CDR1 SGHKS and CDR2 YYEKEE (reference sequence). With 0 bases removed from V and 4 bases from J, the gap between germline ends came to 11 bases. This CDR3 is built from 15 residues. The CDR3 protein is CASSLEAPIYNEQFF. The CDR3 nucleotides are TGTGCCAGCAGCTTGGAAGCGCCGATTTACAATGAGCAGTTCTTC.

The gene calls are TRBV10-3 and TRBJ2-7, with TRBD2 matching 10 bases. Germline assignment: CDR1 ENHRY and CDR2 SYGVKD. The length of the CDR3 is 15 residues. With V trimmed by 8 bases and J by 1 base, 8 bases remained unmatched. DNA of the CDR3: TGTGCCATCGCTAGCGGGAGTCGGGAGTCCTACGAGCAGTACTTC. This encodes CAIASGSRESYEQYF.

The genes are TRBV9 and TRBJ2-1; 9 nucleotides agree with TRBD1. The V and J ends lost 3 bases and 9 bases, in that order; junction bases with no gene match: 7. The CDR3 is made up of 14 amino acids. Germline CDR1 and CDR2: SGDLS and YYNGEE. DNA of the CDR3: TGTGCCAGCAGCGCGTATAACAGGGGGCTTGAGCAGTTCTTC. Its protein product is CASSAYNRGLEQFF.

The sample holds a few counts of this clonotype. The chain couples TRBV9 to TRBJ2-1; 10 bases are a match to TRBD2. Germline CDR1 SGDLS, CDR2 YYNGEE. The CDR3 runs 14 residues. Unmatched junction bases numbered 1, after V lost 0 bases and J lost 7 bases. CDR3 protein: CASSVASGSNEQFF. DNA for the CDR3: TGTGCCAGCAGCGTAGCTAGCGGGAGTAATGAGCAGTTCTTC.

The chain has TRBV29-1 and TRBJ2-1; no definite D call. V lost 0 bases and J lost 7, with 7 bases in between. This CDR3 is 12 amino acids long. CDR1 SQVTM and CDR2 ANQGSEA come from the germline V gene. As DNA, the CDR3 is TGCAGCGTTGAAGATCTTCCGAATGAGCAGTTCTTC. Protein: CSVEDLPNEQFF.

A word on this clonotype: Relative to the germline gene, one junction end is altered; a read error may explain this. The chain joins TRBV7-3 to TRBJ2-2; D might be TRBD1 or TRBD2, each matching 5 bases. The CDR3 contains 15 residues. Germline values: CDR1 SGHTA, CDR2 FQGTGA. CDR3 in amino acids: CASSRHHGRTRELFF. The CDR3 region has the DNA TGTGCCAGCAGCAGACACCACGGACGGACCAGGGAGCTCTTTTTT.

In this sample, this clonotype turned up many times. The CDR3 bases are TGTGCCAGCAGTGAGTCAGGGGGAATTTATGAAAAACTGTTTTTT. Encoded protein: CASSESGGIYEKLFF. The V and J genes are TRBV2 and TRBJ1-4; 7 bases fit TRBD1. CDR3 size: 15 residues. From germline, CDR1 is SNHLY and CDR2 FYNNEI. After removal of 3 bases from V and 6 bases from J, the junction contained 7 bases not matched to a gene.

CDR3 in DNA: TGTGCCAGCAGTTTCTTTGACAGGGCGGGGAACTACGAGCAGTACTTC. The encoded protein is CASSFFDRAGNYEQYF. This sequence joins TRBV28 and TRBJ2-7, with D perhaps matching TRBD1 (7 bases). The length of the CDR3 is 16 residues. Germline V CDR1 and CDR2: MDHEN, SYDVKM. Trimming took 3 bases from V and 3 from J, leaving 18 bases between them.

CDR3 in DNA: TGTGCCAGCTCACCGATGGAGATGCGCGGGGCCACGGCAAAACTGTTTTTT. This gives the protein CASSPMEMRGATAKLFF. J is TRBJ1-4 and V is TRBV18, with D possibly being TRBD1 (5 bases). Looked up from germline, CDR1 is KGHSH and CDR2 is LQKENI. V was cut by 3 bases and J by 10 bases, with 24 bases left in between. The CDR3 sequence is 17 residues long. Complete variable domain (other parts from reference TRBV18 and TRBJ1-4): NAGVMQNPRHLVRRRGQEARLRCSPMKGHSHVYWYRQLPEEGLKFMVYLQKENIIDESGMPKERFSAEFPKEGPSILRIQQVVRGDSAAYFCASSPMEMRGATAKLFFGSGTQLSVL.